The 21 T cell receptor beta chains below were found in one sample sequenced in a study of blood T cell repertoires in COVID-19. Profiled with immunoSEQ multiplex PCR; TCRdb holds only in-frame clones, not every one. Among roughly 320,000 clones, nearly 90% were seen once, and the ten largest hold 1.5% to 2%. The sequenced sample consisted of peripheral blood. The receptor source for this set is a woman in her 30s with COVID-19, enrolled during active disease.

This chain connects TRBV19 to TRBJ1-1; 10 nucleotides line up with TRBD1. Looked up from germline, CDR1 is LNHDA and CDR2 is SQIVND (reference sequence). CDR3 size: 16 residues. V gave up 3 bases and J gave up 4 bases; unmatched junction bases: 8. The CDR3 loop is CASSMGQGRRSTEAFF. In DNA form, the CDR3 reads TGTGCCAGTAGTATGGGACAGGGGCGAAGGAGCACTGAAGCTTTCTTT.

The rearrangement links TRBV6-5 to TRBJ1-1, with no clear D. This CDR3 has 13 residues. V dropped 6 bases and J dropped 0 bases, with 8 bases sitting between them. CDR1 is MNHEY and CDR2 is SVGAGI in the germline V gene. The CDR3 reads CASRLTMNTEAFF. In DNA, the CDR3 is TGTGCCAGCAGACTCACCATGAACACTGAAGCTTTCTTT.

The chain couples TRBV5-6 to TRBJ2-1; the D gene is possibly TRBD2 (6 bases). V gave up 4 bases and J gave up 1 base, with 15 bases separating them. Per the germline V gene, CDR1 is SGHDT and CDR2 is YYEEEE. The CDR3 spans 16 residues. The DNA for the CDR3 is TGTGCCAGCAGCCTACGGACTATCACTTCCTACAATGAGCAGTTCTTC. Its translation is CASSLRTITSYNEQFF.

This chain links TRBV5-8 with TRBJ2-3, with D tentatively TRBD2 (5 bases). V lost 0 bases and J lost 0, with 8 bases in between. Germline V lookup: CDR1 SGHTS, CDR2 YDEGEE. There are 15 residues in the CDR3. This CDR3 reads CASSLGGISTDTQYF. The CDR3 DNA is TGTGCCAGCAGCTTGGGAGGGATAAGCACAGATACGCAGTATTTT.

The rearrangement links TRBV7-9 to TRBJ2-3; 7 bases agree with TRBD1. This CDR3 has 17 amino acids. Trimming removed 4 bases from V and 4 bases from J; junction bases left unmatched: 14. The V gene's germline CDR1 is SEHNR and CDR2 FQNEAQ (reference sequence). The CDR3 DNA follows: TGTGCCAGCAGCTCATATACCGGGACAGAAAATCCAGATACGCAGTATTTT. Amino acids: CASSSYTGTENPDTQYF. The full variable domain, rest sourced from reference TRBV7-9 and TRBJ2-3, is DTGVSQNPRHKITKRGQNVTFRCDPISEHNRLYWYRQTLGQGPEFLTYFQNEAQLEKSRLLSDRFSAERPKGSFSTLEIQRTEQGDSAMYLCASSSYTGTENPDTQYFGPGTRLTVL.

This chain connects TRBV6-1 to TRBJ1-6; D remains ambiguous. Germline loops: CDR1 MNHNS, CDR2 SASEGT. V dropped 3 bases and J dropped 1 base, with 16 bases sitting between them. CDR3 length: 18 amino acids. Here the CDR3 DNA reads TGTGCCAGCAGTGACATACAGTCGGGAGGGTCCTATAATTCACCCCTCCACTTT. Amino acid sequence: CASSDIQSGGSYNSPLHF.

The gene calls are TRBV24-1 and TRBJ1-5, with D uncertain. V was clipped by 3 bases and J by 7 bases, with 15 bases between them. Germline-derived CDR1 and CDR2 are KGHDR and SFDVKD. The CDR3 is made up of 15 amino acids. The CDR3 sequence is CATSDPLLQVQPQHF. CDR3 in DNA: TGTGCCACCAGTGATCCCCTTTTGCAGGTACAGCCCCAGCATTTT.

This clone was observed a single time. The V and J genes are TRBV5-6 and TRBJ1-1; D perhaps matches TRBD1 (6 bases). This CDR3 contains 14 residues. V lost 3 bases and J 5 bases, leaving 14 bases between the germline ends. Germline V gene sequence: CDR1 SGHDT, CDR2 YYEEEE. CDR3 in amino acids: CASSYSGTHTEAFF. CDR3 nucleotides: TGTGCCAGCAGCTATAGCGGGACACATACTGAAGCTTTCTTT.

This chain connects TRBV2 to TRBJ2-5, with TRBD2 matching over 10 bases. Germline V gene sequence: CDR1 SNHLY, CDR2 FYNNEI. V was clipped by 2 bases and J by 1 base; unmatched bases: 7. The CDR3 consists of 17 residues. As DNA, the CDR3 is TGTGCCAGCAGTGAATCAGCGGGGGGGCCCCCCCAAGAGACCCAGTACTTC. Translation: CASSESAGGPPQETQYF.

The chain joins TRBV4-1 to TRBJ2-1, with 7 bases fitting TRBD1. V shed 1 base and J 0 bases; nucleotides not matched to a gene: 3. Germline lookup yields CDR1 MGHRA and CDR2 YSYEKL. The CDR3 totals 16 residues. The CDR3 DNA sequence: TGCGCCAGCAGCCAAGTCCCAGGGGGCTCCTACAATGAGCAGTTCTTC. Translated, it gives CASSQVPGGSYNEQFF.

As for this clone: The junction shows a germline mismatch at one end, possibly a read error. V and J are TRBV7-3 and TRBJ1-5; D remains unclear. There are 11 residues in the CDR3. Germline assignment: CDR1 SGHTA and CDR2 FQGTGA. CDR3 in amino acids: CASSFNPPQHF. The CDR3 region has the DNA TGTGCCAGCAGCTTTAATCCGCCCCAGCATTTT.

The J gene is TRBJ1-1, the V gene TRBV7-9; no firm D call. V lost 3 bases to trimming and J lost 6 bases, with 8 bases between them. CDR1 is SEHNR, CDR2 FQNEAQ, per germline (reference sequence). This CDR3 contains 12 residues. The CDR3: CASSFDSPEAFF. The DNA for the CDR3 is TGTGCCAGCAGCTTTGACTCCCCTGAAGCTTTCTTT.

In regard to this clone: The junction departs from the called germline gene at one end, perhaps through a read error. V usage is TRBV7-7 and J usage is TRBJ2-2; 9 positions agree with TRBD1. CDR1 and CDR2 (germline): SSHAT, FNYEAQ (reference sequence). The CDR3 extends over 14 amino acids. CDR3 protein: CASSLGQGSGELFF. The CDR3 DNA is TGTGCTAGCAGCTTAGGACAGGGGAGCGGGGAGCTGTTTTTT.

This rearrangement joins TRBV6-5 to TRBJ2-1; 8 nucleotides match TRBD1. The germline gives CDR1 MNHEY, CDR2 SVGAGI. Germline trimming cut 6 bases from V and 5 bases from J; bases unmatched to any gene: 9. The CDR3 is made up of 15 amino acids. The CDR3 region is CASRETGTGDNEQFF. CDR3 sequence (DNA): TGTGCCAGCAGAGAGACCGGGACAGGAGACAATGAGCAGTTCTTC.

The chain uses TRBV5-6 and TRBJ1-5; D is possibly TRBD1 (6 bases). With 4 bases removed from V and 3 bases from J, the gap between germline ends came to 8 bases. Germline V gene sequence: CDR1 SGHDT, CDR2 YYEEEE. This CDR3 comprises 13 residues. CDR3 coding DNA: TGTGCCAGCAGCGGACAGACCAATCAGCCCCAGCATTTT. Translating it yields CASSGQTNQPQHF.

The genes are TRBV3-1 (or the pseudogene TRBV3-2) and TRBJ1-2, with TRBD1 matching 8 bases. V lost 2 bases and J lost 2; bases outside the gene matches: 4. Germline-derived CDR1 and CDR2 are LGHDT and YNNKEL (reference sequence). The CDR3 spans 15 residues. The CDR3 sequence is CASSQSHRGNYGYTF. The CDR3 bases are TGTGCCAGCAGCCAATCTCACAGGGGGAACTATGGCTACACCTTC.

V gene TRBV28 combines with J gene TRBJ2-1; D gene unclear. There are 10 residues in the CDR3. Germline CDR1 reads MDHEN; CDR2 reads SYDVKM. The V end lost 3 bases, the J end lost 10 bases, and 4 bases lay between the germline ends. The CDR3 bases are TGTGCCAGCAGTTTGCGCGAGCAGTTCTTC. This translates into CASSLREQFF.

This sequence joins TRBV5-4 and TRBJ1-6, with D tentatively TRBD1 (5 bases). CDR3 size: 18 residues. Germline CDR1 reads SGHNT; CDR2 reads YYREEE (reference sequence). The V and J ends lost 5 bases and 0 bases respectively, with 18 bases between them. The DNA for the CDR3 is TGTGCCAGCAGACGGGCCGGGGGTAGGAGCTCCTATAATTCACCCCTCCACTTT. Residues: CASRRAGGRSSYNSPLHF. The full variable domain, with the rest looked up from reference TRBV5-4 and TRBJ1-6, is ETGVTQSPTHLIKTRGQQVTLRCSSQSGHNTVSWYQQALGQGPQFIFQYYREEENGRGNFPPRFSGLQFPNYSSELNVNALELDDSALYLCASRRAGGRSSYNSPLHFGNGTRLTVT.

This chain connects TRBV5-1 to TRBJ1-6, with 8 bases identical to TRBD1. The ends lost 4 bases at V and 7 bases at J; junction bases unmatched: 7. This CDR3 is 15 amino acids long. Germline CDR1 is SGHRS and CDR2 is YFSETQ. The DNA of the CDR3 is TGCGCCAGCAGCACGGATGGACAGGGAAATTCACCCCTCCACTTT. Translation: CASSTDGQGNSPLHF. Variable domain in full (rest from reference TRBV5-1 and TRBJ1-6): KAGVTQTPRYLIKTRGQQVTLSCSPISGHRSVSWYQQTPGQGLQFLFEYFSETQRNKGNFPGRFSGRQFSNSRSEMNVSTLELGDSALYLCASSTDGQGNSPLHFGNGTRLTVT.

CDR3 in amino acids: CASSLGQSSYNEQFF. The CDR3 DNA reads as TGTGCCAGCAGCTTGGGACAAAGCTCCTACAATGAGCAGTTCTTC. V is TRBV5-8 and J is TRBJ2-1, with D hard to call. The CDR3 runs to 15 residues. CDR1 SGHTS and CDR2 YDEGEE come from the germline V gene. V gave up 0 bases and J gave up 0 bases, with 7 bases separating them.

V is TRBV19 and J is TRBJ1-1; D is undetermined. CDR3 length: 15 residues. Trimming took off 7 bases at V and 4 bases at J, with 19 bases between the two ends. The germline gives CDR1 LNHDA, CDR2 SQIVND (reference sequence). The CDR3 DNA is TGTGCCAGTACTACAAAGGGTGGAGGCCTCACTGAAGCTTTCTTT. Translating gives CASTTKGGGLTEAFF.